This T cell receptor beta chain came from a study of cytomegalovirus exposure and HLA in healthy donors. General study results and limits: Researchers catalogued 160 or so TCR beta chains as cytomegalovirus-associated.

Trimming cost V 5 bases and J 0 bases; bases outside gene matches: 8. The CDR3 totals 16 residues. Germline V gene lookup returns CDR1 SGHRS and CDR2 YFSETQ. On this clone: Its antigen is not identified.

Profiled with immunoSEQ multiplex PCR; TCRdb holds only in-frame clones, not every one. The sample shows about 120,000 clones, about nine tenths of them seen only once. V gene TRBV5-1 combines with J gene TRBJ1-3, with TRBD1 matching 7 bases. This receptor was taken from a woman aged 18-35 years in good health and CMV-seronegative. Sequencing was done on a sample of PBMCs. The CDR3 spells CASRDHRDSSGNTIYF. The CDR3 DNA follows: TGCGCCAGCAGGGACCACCGGGACAGCTCTGGAAACACCATATATTTT.